The 8 T cell receptor beta chains below come from one sample, sequenced in a study of cytotoxic CD8 clonotypes in ibrutinib-treated CLL (dated by TCRdb to the early 2020s). Libraries were made using the immunoSEQ multiplex PCR assay. The clones in this table, taken by TCRdb from immuneACCESS, are in-frame only. Not every clone is retained; where verified, under half of the shortfall comes from an unresolved V gene, and the cause of the rest is unknown. The sample contains 300,000 or so clones, 67% of them found a single time. The ten largest clones represent roughly 6% of the sample. The sample was PBMCs, taken after 36 months of ibrutinib treatment. These receptors all come from a human donor with chronic lymphocytic leukemia.

The genes are TRBV4-1 and TRBJ2-1, with 8 positions matching TRBD2. From germline, CDR1 is MGHRA and CDR2 YSYEKL. J lost 7 bases, V lost 5 bases, and 10 bases had no gene match. This CDR3 is built from 15 residues. The CDR3 loop is CASSEPGTSHNEQFF. CDR3 coding DNA: TGCGCCAGCAGCGAGCCCGGGACTAGTCATAATGAGCAGTTCTTC.

The CDR3 region has the DNA TGTGCCAGCAGCGTCTCGGACAGGCGATACTATGGCTACACCTTC. Its translation is CASSVSDRRYYGYTF. The chain has TRBV9 and TRBJ1-2; 7 nucleotides match TRBD1. The length of the CDR3 is 15 residues. Per germline, CDR1 SGDLS and CDR2 YYNGEE. The V segment lost 2 bases and the J segment 3 bases; nucleotides outside the gene matches: 7.

The chain is built from TRBV6-5 and TRBJ2-7; possible D gene TRBD2, 5 bases. Germline CDR1 MNHEY, CDR2 SVGAGI. CDR3 size: 12 residues. Trimming pared 4 bases from V and 6 bases from J, leaving 10 bases between. As DNA, the CDR3 is TGTGCCAGCAGTTTGACGGGATCCGAGCAGTACTTC. Translated: CASSLTGSEQYF.

J is TRBJ2-6 and V is TRBV11-2, with D perhaps matching TRBD1 or TRBD2 (5 bases each). Per the germline V gene, CDR1 is SGHAT and CDR2 is FQNNGV. The CDR3 spans 11 residues. V was pared by 4 bases and J by 17 bases, with 12 bases between. CDR3 amino acids: CASSYLGTVTF. CDR3 coding DNA: TGTGCCAGCAGCTACCTCGGGACGGTGACTTTC.

This clone was seen once. The gene calls are TRBV7-3 and TRBJ2-7, with TRBD2 identical over 10 bases. V lost 2 bases, J lost 2 bases, and 3 bases stayed unmatched. Looked up from germline, CDR1 is SGHTA and CDR2 is FQGTGA. The CDR3 runs 15 residues. In DNA, the CDR3 is TGTGCCAGCAGCTTACTAGCGGGAGAGCCCTACGAGCAGTACTTC. This gives the protein CASSLLAGEPYEQYF.

Worth noting for this clone: Given the absence of the conserved phenylalanine or tryptophan at the CDR3 end, a read error is likely. The DNA is omitted, as the CDR3 cannot be located on it reliably, and the CDR3 follows TCRdb's listing. The gene calls are TRBV20-1 and TRBJ2-7; TRBD1, the table's D call, lacks a check against the DNA. The germline V gene has CDR1 DFQATT and CDR2 SNEGSKA (reference sequence). The CDR3 spans 10 residues, counting both ends. The CDR3 protein is CSAQRGQFSA.

The chain joins TRBV6-1 to TRBJ2-3; 8 bases map to TRBD1. The length of the CDR3 is 18 residues. Germline assignment: CDR1 MNHNS and CDR2 SASEGT. J gave up 6 bases and V 4 bases, and 18 bases lay outside the gene matches. CDR3 sequence (DNA): TGTGCCAGCAGTGTGCTTCGGGGACAGGAGGAATACCTGGATACGCAGTATTTT. Amino acids: CASSVLRGQEEYLDTQYF.

The rearrangement uses TRBV25-1 and TRBJ2-5; tentatively, D is TRBD1 or TRBD2 (5 bases each). CDR1 and CDR2 (germline): MGHDK, SYGVNS. V dropped 6 bases and J dropped 5 bases, with 10 bases sitting between them. The CDR3 extends over 12 amino acids. The CDR3 loop reads CASSRDVETQYF. The CDR3 DNA reads TGTGCCAGCAGCCGGGACGTGGAGACCCAGTACTTC.